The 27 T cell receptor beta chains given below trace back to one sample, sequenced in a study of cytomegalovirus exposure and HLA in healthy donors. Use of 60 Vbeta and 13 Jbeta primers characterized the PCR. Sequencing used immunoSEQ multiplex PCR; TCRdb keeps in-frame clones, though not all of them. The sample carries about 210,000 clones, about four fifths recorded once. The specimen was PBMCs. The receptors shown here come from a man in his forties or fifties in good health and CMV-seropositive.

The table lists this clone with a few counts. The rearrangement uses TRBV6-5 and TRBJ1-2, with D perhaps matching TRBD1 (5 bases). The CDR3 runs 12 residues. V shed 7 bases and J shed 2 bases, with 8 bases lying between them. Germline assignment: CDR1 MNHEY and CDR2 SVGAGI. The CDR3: CASNGGNYGYTF. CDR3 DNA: TGTGCCAGCAACGGGGGGAACTATGGCTACACCTTC.

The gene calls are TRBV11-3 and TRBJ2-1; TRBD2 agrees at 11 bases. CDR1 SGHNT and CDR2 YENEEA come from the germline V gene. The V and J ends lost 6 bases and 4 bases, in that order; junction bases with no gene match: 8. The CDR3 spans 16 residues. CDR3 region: CASRQLAGAGYNEQFF. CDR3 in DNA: TGTGCCAGCAGGCAACTAGCGGGAGCCGGTTACAATGAGCAGTTCTTC.

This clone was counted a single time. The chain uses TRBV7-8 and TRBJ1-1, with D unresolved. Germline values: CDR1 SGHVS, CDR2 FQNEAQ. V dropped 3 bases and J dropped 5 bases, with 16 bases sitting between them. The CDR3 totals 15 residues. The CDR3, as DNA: TGTGCCAGCAGCTTGGGTCGGAGGGTTGGTACTGAAGCTTTCTTT. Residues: CASSLGRRVGTEAFF. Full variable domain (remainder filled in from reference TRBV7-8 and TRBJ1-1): GAGVSQSPRYKVAKRGQDVALRCDPISGHVSLFWYQQALGQGPEFLTYFQNEAQLDKSGLPSDRFFAERPEGSVSTLKIQRTQQEDSAVYLCASSLGRRVGTEAFFGQGTRLTVV.

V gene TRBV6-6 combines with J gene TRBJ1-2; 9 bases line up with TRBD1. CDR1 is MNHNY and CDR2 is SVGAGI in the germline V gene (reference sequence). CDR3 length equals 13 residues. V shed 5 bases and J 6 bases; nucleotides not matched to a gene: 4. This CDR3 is CASSADRGDGYTF. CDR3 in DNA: TGTGCCAGCAGTGCCGACAGGGGGGATGGCTACACCTTC.

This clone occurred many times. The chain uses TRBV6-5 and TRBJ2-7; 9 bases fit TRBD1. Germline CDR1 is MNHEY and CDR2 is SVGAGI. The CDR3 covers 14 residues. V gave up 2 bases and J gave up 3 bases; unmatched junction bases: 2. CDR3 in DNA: TGTGCCAGCAGTTACAGGACAGGGGACTACGAGCAGTACTTC. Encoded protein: CASSYRTGDYEQYF.

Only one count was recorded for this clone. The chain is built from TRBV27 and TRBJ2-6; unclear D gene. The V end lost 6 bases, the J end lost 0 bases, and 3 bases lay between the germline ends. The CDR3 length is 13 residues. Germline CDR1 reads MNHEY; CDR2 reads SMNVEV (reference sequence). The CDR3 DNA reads TGTGCCAGCAGGGCCTCTGGGGCCAACGTCCTGACTTTC. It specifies CASRASGANVLTF.

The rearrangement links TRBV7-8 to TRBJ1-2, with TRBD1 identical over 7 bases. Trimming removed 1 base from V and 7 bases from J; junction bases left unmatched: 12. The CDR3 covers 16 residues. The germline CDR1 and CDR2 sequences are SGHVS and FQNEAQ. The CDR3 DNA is TGTGCCAGCAGCTTAGAAGACAGGGTATCTATCTCTGGCTACACCTTC. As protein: CASSLEDRVSISGYTF.

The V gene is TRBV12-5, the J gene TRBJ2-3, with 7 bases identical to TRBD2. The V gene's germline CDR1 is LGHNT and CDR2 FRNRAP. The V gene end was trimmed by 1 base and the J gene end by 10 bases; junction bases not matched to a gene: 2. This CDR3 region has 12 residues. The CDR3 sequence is CASGLERGAQYF. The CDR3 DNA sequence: TGTGCTAGTGGTTTGGAGCGGGGAGCGCAGTATTTT. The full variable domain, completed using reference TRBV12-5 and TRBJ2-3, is DARVTQTPRHKVTEMGQEVTMRCQPILGHNTVFWYRQTMMQGLELLAYFRNRAPLDDSGMPKDRFSAEMPDATLATLKIQPSEPRDSAVYFCASGLERGAQYFGPGTRLTVL.

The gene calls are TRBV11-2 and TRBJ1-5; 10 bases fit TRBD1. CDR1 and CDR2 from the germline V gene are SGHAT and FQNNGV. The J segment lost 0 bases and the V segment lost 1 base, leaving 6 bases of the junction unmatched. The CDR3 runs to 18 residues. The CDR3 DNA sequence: TGTGCCAGCAGCTTAGGGGGACAGGGGCACAATAGCAATCAGCCCCAGCATTTT. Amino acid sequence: CASSLGGQGHNSNQPQHF.

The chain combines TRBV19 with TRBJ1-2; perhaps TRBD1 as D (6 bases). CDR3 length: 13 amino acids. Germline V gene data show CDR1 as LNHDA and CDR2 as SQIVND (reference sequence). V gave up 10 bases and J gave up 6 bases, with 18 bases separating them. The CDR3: CATHAGGGDGYTF. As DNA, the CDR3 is TGTGCCACCCACGCTGGAGGGGGGGATGGCTACACCTTC.

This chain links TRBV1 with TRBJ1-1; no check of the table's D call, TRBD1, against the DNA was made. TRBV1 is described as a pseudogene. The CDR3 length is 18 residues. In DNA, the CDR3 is TGCACCAGCAGCCAGGAGGCCACAGGGGGCCGGGGGAACACTGAAGCTTTCTTT. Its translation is CTSSQEATGGRGNTEAFF.

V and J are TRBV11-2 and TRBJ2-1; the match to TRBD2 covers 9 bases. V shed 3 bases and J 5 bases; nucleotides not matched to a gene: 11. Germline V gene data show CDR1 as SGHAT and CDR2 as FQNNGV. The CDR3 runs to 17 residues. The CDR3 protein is CASSFPIAGDGNNEQFF. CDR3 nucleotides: TGTGCCAGCAGCTTCCCCATAGCGGGAGACGGTAACAATGAGCAGTTCTTC.

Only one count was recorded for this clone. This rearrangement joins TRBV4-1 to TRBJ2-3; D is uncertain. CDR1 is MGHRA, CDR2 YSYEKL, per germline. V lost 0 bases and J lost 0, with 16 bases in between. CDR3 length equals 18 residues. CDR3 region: CASSQDRRLDGSTDTQYF. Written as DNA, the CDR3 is TGCGCCAGCAGCCAAGATCGCCGACTCGACGGTAGCACAGATACGCAGTATTTT.

The CDR3, as DNA: TGTGCCAGCAGCGAACAGGGGCGCGGTGGAAACACCATATATTTT. Its protein is CASSEQGRGGNTIYF. This chain connects TRBV27 to TRBJ1-3; TRBD1 agrees at 7 bases. Germline assignment: CDR1 MNHEY and CDR2 SMNVEV (reference sequence). The CDR3 is 15 amino acids. With V trimmed by 6 bases and J by 3 bases, 8 bases remained unmatched.

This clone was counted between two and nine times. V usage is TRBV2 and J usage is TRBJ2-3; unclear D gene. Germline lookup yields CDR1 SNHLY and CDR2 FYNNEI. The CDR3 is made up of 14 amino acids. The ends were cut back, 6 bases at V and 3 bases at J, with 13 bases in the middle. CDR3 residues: CASSLRSLTDTQYF. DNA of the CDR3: TGTGCCAGCAGCCTGCGGAGTCTAACAGATACGCAGTATTTT.

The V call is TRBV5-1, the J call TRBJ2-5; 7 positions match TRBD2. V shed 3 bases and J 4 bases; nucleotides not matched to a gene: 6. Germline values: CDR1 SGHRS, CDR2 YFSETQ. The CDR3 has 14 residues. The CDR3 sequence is CASSSEGGVETQYF. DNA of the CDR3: TGCGCCAGCAGCTCTGAGGGAGGGGTAGAGACCCAGTACTTC.

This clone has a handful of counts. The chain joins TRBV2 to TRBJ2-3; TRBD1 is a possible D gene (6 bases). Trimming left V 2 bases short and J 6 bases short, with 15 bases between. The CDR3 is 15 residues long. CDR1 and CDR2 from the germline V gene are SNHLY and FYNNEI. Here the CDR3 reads CASSELGQGGDTQYF. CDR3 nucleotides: TGTGCCAGCAGTGAACTGGGACAAGGAGGTGATACGCAGTATTTT.

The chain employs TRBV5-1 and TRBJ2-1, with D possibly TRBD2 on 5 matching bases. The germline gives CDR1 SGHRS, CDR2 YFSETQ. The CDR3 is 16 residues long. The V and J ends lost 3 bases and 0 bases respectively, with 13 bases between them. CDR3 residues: CASSSGRLASYNEQFF. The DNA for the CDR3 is TGCGCCAGCAGCTCCGGCCGGCTAGCCTCCTACAATGAGCAGTTCTTC. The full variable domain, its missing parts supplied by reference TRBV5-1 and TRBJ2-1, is KAGVTQTPRYLIKTRGQQVTLSCSPISGHRSVSWYQQTPGQGLQFLFEYFSETQRNKGNFPGRFSGRQFSNSRSEMNVSTLELGDSALYLCASSSGRLASYNEQFFGPGTRLTVL.

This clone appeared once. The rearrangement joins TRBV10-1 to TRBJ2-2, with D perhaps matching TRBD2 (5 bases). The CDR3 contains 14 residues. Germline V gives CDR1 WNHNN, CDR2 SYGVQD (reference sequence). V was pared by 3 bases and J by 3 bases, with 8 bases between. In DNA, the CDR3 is TGCGCCAGCAGTGATTCGGGGTACACCGGGGAGCTGTTTTTT. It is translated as CASSDSGYTGELFF.

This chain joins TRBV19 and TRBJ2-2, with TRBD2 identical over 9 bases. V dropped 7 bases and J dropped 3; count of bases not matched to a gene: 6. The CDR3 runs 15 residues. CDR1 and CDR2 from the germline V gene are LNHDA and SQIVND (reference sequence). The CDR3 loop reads CASNPTSGYTGELFF. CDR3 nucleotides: TGTGCCAGTAACCCGACTAGCGGTTACACCGGGGAGCTGTTTTTT.

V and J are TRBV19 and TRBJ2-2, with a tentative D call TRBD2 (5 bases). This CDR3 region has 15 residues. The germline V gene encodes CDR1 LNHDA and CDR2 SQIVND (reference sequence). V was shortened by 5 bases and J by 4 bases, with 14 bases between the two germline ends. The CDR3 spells CASSPGWGITGELFF. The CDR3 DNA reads TGTGCCAGTAGTCCGGGGTGGGGTATCACCGGGGAGCTGTTTTTT.

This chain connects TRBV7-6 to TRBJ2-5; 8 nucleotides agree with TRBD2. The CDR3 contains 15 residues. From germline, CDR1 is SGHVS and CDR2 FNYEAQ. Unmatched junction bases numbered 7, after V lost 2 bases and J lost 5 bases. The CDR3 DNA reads TGTGCCAGCAGCTTAATGAGAGCGGGAGTTGAGACCCAGTACTTC. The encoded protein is CASSLMRAGVETQYF.

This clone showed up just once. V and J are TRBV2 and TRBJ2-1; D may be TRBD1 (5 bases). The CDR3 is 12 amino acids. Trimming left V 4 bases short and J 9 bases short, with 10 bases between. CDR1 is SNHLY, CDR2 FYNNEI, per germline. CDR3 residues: CASSASRGEQFF. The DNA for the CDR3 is TGTGCCAGCAGTGCCTCTAGGGGTGAGCAGTTCTTC.

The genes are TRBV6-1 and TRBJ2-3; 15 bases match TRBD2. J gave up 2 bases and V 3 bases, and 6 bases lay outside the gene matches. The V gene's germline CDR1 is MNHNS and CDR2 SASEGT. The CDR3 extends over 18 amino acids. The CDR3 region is CASSDGLAGGPDTDTQYF. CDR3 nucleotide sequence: TGTGCCAGCAGTGATGGACTAGCGGGAGGGCCGGACACAGATACGCAGTATTTT.

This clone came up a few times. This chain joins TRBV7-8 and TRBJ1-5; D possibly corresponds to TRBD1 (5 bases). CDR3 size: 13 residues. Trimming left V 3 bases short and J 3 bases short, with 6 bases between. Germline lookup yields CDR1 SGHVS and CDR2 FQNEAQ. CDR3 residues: CASSLGPNQPQHF. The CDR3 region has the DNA TGTGCCAGCAGCTTGGGGCCCAATCAGCCCCAGCATTTT.

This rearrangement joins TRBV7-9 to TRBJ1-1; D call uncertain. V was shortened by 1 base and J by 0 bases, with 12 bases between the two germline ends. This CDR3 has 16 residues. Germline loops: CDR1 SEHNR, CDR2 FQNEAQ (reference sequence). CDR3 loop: CASSLGHALMNTEAFF. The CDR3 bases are TGTGCCAGCAGCTTAGGGCACGCTCTCATGAACACTGAAGCTTTCTTT.

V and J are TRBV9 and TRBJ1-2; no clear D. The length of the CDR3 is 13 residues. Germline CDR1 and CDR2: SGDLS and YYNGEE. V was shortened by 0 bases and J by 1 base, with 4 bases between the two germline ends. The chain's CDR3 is CASSVDYNYGYTF. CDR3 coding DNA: TGTGCCAGCAGCGTAGACTATAACTATGGCTACACCTTC.